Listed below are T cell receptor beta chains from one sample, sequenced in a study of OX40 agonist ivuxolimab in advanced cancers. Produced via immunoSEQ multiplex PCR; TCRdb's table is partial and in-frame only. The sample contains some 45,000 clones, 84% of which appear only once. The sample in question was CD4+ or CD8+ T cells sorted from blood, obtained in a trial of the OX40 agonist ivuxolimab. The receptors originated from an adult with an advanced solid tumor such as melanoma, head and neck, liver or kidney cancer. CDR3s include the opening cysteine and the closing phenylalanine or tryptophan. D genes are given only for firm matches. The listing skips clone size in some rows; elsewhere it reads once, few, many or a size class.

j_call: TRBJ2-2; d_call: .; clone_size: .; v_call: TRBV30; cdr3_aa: CAWSVPPRLSYTGKLFF; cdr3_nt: TGTGCCTGGAGTGTACCCCCCCGCTTATCCTACACCGGGAAGCTGTTTTTT
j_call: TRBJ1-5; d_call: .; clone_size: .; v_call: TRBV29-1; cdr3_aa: CSVGGASNQPQHF; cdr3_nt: TGCAGCGTTGGGGGGGCGAGCAATCAGCCCCAGCATTTT
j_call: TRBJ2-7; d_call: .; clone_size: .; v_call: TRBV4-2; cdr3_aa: CASSHIAGEQYF; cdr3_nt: TGTGCCAGCAGCCACATAGCAGGCGAGCAGTACTTC
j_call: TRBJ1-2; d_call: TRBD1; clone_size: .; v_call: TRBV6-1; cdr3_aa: CASTELGTGTYGYTF; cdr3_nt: TGTGCCAGCACCGAACTCGGGACAGGGACCTATGGCTACACCTTC
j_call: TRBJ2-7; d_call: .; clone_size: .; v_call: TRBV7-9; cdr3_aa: CASSSSSYEQYF; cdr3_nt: TGTGCCAGCAGCTCGAGCTCCTACGAGCAGTACTTC
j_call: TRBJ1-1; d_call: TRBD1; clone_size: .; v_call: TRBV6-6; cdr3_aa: CASSYSGTGVHTEAFF; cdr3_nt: TGTGCCAGCAGTTACTCCGGGACAGGGGTCCACACTGAAGCTTTCTTT
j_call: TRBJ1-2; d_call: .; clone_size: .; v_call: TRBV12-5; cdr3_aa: CASGPRGLGYGYTF; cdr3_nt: TGTGCTAGTGGCCCAAGAGGGTTGGGCTATGGCTACACCTTC
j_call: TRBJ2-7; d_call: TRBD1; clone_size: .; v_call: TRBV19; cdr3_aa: CASSIDVQGAHEQYF; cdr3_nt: TGTGCCAGTAGTATAGATGTGCAGGGGGCCCACGAGCAGTACTTC
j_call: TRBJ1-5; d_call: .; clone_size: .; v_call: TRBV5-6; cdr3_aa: CASTSWGGISNQPQHF; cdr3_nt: TGTGCCAGCACCTCCTGGGGCGGGATTAGCAATCAGCCCCAGCATTTT
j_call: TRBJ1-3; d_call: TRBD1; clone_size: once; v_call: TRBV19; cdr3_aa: CASSLDRLSGNTIYF; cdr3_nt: TGTGCCAGTAGTTTGGACAGGCTTTCTGGAAACACCATATATTTT
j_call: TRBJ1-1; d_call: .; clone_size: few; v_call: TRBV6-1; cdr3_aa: CASSEAGVGKAFF; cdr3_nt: TGTGCCAGCAGTGAAGCTGGGGTCGGCAAAGCTTTCTTT
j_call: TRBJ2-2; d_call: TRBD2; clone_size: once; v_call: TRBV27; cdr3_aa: CASSLTSGSGTGELFF; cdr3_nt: TGTGCCAGCAGTTTGACTAGCGGGAGTGGCACCGGGGAGCTGTTTTTT
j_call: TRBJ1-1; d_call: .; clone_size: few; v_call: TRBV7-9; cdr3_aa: CASSLDQGAEAFF; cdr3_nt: TGTGCCAGCAGCTTAGACCAGGGCGCTGAAGCTTTCTTT
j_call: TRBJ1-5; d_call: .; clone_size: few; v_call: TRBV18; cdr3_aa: CASSHPSRGYSNQPQHF; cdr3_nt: TGTGCCAGCTCTCACCCCTCCAGGGGTTATAGCAATCAGCCCCAGCATTTT
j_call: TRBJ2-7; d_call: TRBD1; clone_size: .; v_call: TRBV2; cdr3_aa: CASSEEWTGENYEQYF; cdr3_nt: TGTGCCAGCAGCGAAGAGTGGACAGGGGAAAACTACGAGCAGTACTTC
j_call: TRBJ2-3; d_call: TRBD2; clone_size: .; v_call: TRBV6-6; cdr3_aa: CASKKLGLAGGDTQYF; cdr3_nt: TGTGCCAGCAAGAAGTTAGGACTAGCGGGGGGGGATACGCAGTATTTT
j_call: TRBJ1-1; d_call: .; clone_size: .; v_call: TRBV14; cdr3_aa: CASSPRVNTEAFF; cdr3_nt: TGTGCCAGCAGCCCCCGAGTGAACACTGAAGCTTTCTTT
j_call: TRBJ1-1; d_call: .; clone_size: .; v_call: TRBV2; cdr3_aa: CASNPASPEAFF; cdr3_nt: TGTGCCAGCAACCCCGCATCCCCTGAAGCTTTCTTT
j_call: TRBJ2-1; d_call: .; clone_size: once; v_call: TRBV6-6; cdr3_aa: CASSYLGKGSNEQFF; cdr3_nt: TGTGCCAGCAGTTACCTTGGGAAGGGCTCCAATGAGCAGTTCTTC
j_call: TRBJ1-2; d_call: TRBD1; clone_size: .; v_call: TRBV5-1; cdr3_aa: CASSLGVQGAQGYTF; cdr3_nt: TGCGCCAGCAGCTTGGGGGTGCAGGGGGCGCAAGGCTACACCTTC